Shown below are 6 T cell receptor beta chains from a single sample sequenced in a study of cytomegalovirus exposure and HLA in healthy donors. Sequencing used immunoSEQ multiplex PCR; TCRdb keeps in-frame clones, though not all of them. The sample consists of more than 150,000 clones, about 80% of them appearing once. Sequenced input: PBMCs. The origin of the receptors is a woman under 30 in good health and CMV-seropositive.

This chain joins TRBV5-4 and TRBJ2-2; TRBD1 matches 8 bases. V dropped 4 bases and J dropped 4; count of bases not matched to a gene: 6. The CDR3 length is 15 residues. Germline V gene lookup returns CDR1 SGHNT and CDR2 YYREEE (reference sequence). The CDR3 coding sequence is TGTGCCAGCAGCGCGACAGGGGTCCTCACCGGGGAGCTGTTTTTT. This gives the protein CASSATGVLTGELFF.

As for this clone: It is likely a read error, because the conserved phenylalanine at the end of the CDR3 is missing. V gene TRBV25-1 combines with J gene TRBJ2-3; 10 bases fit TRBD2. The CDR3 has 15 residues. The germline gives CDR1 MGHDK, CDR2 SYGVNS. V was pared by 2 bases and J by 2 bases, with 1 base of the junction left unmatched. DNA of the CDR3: TGTGCCAGCAGTGAAGGGACTAGCGACACAGATACGCAGTATCTT. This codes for CASSEGTSDTDTQYL.

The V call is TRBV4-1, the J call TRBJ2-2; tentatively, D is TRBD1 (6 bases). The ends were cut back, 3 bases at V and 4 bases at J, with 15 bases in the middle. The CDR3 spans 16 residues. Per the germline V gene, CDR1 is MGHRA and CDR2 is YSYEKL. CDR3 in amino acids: CASSHLARDTTGELFF. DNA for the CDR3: TGCGCCAGCAGCCACTTGGCCCGGGACACCACCGGGGAGCTGTTTTTT.

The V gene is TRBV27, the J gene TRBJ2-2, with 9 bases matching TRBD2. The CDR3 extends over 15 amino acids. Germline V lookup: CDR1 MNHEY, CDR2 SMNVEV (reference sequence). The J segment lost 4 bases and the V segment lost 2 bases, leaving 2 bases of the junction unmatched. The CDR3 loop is CASSLASGATGELFF. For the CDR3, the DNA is TGTGCCAGCAGTTTAGCTAGCGGGGCCACCGGGGAGCTGTTTTTT.

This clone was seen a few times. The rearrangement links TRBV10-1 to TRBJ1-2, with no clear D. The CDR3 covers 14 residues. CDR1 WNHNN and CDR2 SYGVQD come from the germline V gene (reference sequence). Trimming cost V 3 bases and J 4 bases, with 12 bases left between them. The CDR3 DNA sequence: TGCGCCAGCAGTGAACGGTCCCAGGCCTATGGCTACACCTTC. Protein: CASSERSQAYGYTF.

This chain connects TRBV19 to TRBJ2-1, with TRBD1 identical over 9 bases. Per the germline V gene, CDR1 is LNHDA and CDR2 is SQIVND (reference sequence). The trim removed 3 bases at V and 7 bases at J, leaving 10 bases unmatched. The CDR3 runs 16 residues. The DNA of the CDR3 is TGTGCCAGTAGTATGGTACAGGGGGCCTTAGTGAATGAGCAGTTCTTC. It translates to CASSMVQGALVNEQFF.